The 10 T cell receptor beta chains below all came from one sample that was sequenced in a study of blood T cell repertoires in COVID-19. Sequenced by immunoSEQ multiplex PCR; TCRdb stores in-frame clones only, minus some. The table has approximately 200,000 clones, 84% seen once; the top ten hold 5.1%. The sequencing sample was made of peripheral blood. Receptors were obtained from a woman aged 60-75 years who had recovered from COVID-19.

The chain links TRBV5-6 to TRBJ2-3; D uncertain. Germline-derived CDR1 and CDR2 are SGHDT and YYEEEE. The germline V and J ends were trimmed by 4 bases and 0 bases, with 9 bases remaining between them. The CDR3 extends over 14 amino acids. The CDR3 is CASSPWASTDTQYF. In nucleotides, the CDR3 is TGTGCCAGCAGCCCCTGGGCAAGCACAGATACGCAGTATTTT.

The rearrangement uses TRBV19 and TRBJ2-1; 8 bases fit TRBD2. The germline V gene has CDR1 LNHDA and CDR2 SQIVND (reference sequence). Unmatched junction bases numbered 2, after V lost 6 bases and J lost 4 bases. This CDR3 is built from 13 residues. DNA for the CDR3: TGTGCCAGTAGCGGGGGGGCTTACAATGAGCAGTTCTTC. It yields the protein CASSGGAYNEQFF.

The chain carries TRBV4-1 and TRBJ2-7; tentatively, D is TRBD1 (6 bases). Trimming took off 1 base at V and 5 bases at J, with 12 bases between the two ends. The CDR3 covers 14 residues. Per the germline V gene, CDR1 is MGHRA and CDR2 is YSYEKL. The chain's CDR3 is CASSQGNRANEQYF. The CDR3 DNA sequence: TGCGCCAGCAGCCAAGGTAACAGGGCCAACGAGCAGTACTTC.

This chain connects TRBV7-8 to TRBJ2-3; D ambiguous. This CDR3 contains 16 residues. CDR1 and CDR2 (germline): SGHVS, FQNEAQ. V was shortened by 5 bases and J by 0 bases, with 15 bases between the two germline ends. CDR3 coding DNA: TGTGCCAGCAGCCCGCGACAACGACCTAGCACAGATACGCAGTATTTT. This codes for CASSPRQRPSTDTQYF.

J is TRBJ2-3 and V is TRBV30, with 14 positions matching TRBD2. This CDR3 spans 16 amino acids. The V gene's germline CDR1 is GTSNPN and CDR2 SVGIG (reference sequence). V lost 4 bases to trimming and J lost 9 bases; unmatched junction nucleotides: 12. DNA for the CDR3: TGTGCCTGGACCCTCGGGACTAGCGGGGGTAGGGGAACGCAGTATTTT. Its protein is CAWTLGTSGGRGTQYF.

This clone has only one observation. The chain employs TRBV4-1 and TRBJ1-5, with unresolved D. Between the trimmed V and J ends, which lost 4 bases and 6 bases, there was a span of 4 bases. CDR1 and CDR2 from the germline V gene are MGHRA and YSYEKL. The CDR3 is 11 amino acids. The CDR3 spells CASSLFQPQHF. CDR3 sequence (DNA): TGCGCCAGCAGCCTATTTCAGCCCCAGCATTTT.

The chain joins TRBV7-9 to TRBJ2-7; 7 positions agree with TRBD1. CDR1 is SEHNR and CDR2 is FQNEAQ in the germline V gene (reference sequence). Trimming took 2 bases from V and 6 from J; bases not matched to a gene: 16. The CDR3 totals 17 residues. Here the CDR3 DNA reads TGTGCCAGCAGCTTAAGGACAGGCCGTAACGCGCGATTCGAGCAGTACTTC. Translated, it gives CASSLRTGRNARFEQYF.

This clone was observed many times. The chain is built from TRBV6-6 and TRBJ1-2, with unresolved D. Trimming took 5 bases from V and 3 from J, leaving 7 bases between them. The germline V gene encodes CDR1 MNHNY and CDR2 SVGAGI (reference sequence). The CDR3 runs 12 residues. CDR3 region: CASSPTDYGYTF. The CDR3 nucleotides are TGTGCCAGCAGTCCTACAGACTATGGCTACACCTTC.

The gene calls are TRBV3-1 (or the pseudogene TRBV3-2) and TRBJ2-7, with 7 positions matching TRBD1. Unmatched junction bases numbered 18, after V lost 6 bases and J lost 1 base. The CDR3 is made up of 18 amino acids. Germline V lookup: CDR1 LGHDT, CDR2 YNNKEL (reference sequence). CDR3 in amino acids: CASSFNLLTGTISYEQYF. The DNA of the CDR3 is TGTGCCAGCAGTTTTAACCTCCTGACAGGGACGATTTCCTACGAGCAGTACTTC.

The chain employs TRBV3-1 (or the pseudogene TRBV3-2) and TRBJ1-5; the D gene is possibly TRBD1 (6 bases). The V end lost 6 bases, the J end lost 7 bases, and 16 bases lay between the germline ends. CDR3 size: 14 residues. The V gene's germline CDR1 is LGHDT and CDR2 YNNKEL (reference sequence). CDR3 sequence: CASSPRAGAQPQHF. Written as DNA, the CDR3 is TGTGCCAGCAGTCCAAGAGCAGGGGCCCAGCCCCAGCATTTT.